A selection of T cell receptor beta chains follows, all from one sample in a study of cytomegalovirus exposure and HLA in healthy donors. Some clones are missing from TCRdb's copy, which holds only in-frame ones; the method was immunoSEQ multiplex PCR. Counted here are under 75,000 clones, more than 80% occurring once; the ten biggest clones make up just under 2%. Sequencing used PBMCs. The receptors here all came from a woman aged 25 to 39 in good health and CMV-seronegative. The CDR3 runs from the conserved cysteine through the conserved F or W. A D gene is named only where the DNA matches it firmly. Clone sizes are given selectively: once, few, many, or a class where the clone is expanded.

V: TRBV27; size: once; D: .; J: TRBJ2-7; CDR3: CATGLPGAYEQYF; DNA: TGTGCCACCGGACTCCCTGGTGCCTACGAGCAGTACTTC
V: TRBV29-1; size: .; D: .; J: TRBJ2-1; CDR3: CSVEGGLPGTPSNEQFF; DNA: TGCAGCGTTGAAGGGGGCCTCCCGGGCACGCCATCCAATGAGCAGTTCTTC
V: TRBV28; size: .; D: TRBD2; J: TRBJ2-3; CDR3: CASSIGSGILAGGGTDTQYF; DNA: TGTGCCAGCTCCATAGGGTCGGGGATACTAGCGGGGGGAGGGACAGATACGCAGTATTTT
V: TRBV28; size: .; D: TRBD2; J: TRBJ2-7; CDR3: CASSLAGGSYEQYF; DNA: TGTGCCAGCAGTTTGGCGGGAGGGTCCTACGAGCAGTACTTC
V: TRBV11-3; size: .; D: .; J: TRBJ1-1; CDR3: CASSPTRGNTEAFF; DNA: TGTGCCAGCAGCCCCACGAGAGGGAACACTGAAGCTTTCTTT
V: TRBV7-9; size: once; D: TRBD1; J: TRBJ2-6; CDR3: CSSSLATGGGGANVLTF; DNA: TGTTCCAGCAGCTTAGCGACAGGGGGCGGTGGGGCCAACGTCCTGACTTTC
V: TRBV4-2; size: once; D: TRBD1; J: TRBJ1-2; CDR3: CASSQADRVEGYTF; DNA: TGTGCCAGCAGCCAAGCCGACAGGGTAGAAGGCTACACCTTC
V: TRBV9; size: .; D: TRBD1; J: TRBJ2-5; CDR3: CASSVSGTGGETQYF; DNA: TGTGCCAGCAGCGTATCCGGGACAGGGGGAGAGACCCAGTACTTC
V: TRBV18; size: .; D: TRBD1; J: TRBJ2-4; CDR3: CASSILTGIAAKNIQYF; DNA: TGTGCCAGCTCAATCCTGACAGGGATAGCGGCCAAAAACATTCAGTACTTC
V: TRBV6-1; size: .; D: .; J: TRBJ2-7; CDR3: CASSETQPQSSEQYF; DNA: TGTGCCAGCAGTGAAACCCAACCGCAGTCCTCCGAGCAGTACTTC
V: TRBV6-4; size: .; D: .; J: TRBJ1-2; CDR3: CASSDSPIDSTGRGFHNGYTF; DNA: TGTGCCAGCAGTGACTCCCCAATAGATTCGACGGGCAGGGGCTTCCATAATGGCTACACCTTC
V: TRBV4-1; size: .; D: .; J: TRBJ1-3; CDR3: CASSQVDMGLVGNTIYF; DNA: TGCGCCAGCAGCCAAGTGGACATGGGACTCGTAGGGAACACCATATATTTT
V: TRBV25-1; size: .; D: .; J: TRBJ1-6; CDR3: CASLQTGQNSPLHF; DNA: TGTGCCAGCTTACAAACAGGGCAGAATTCACCCCTCCACTTT
V: TRBV7-6; size: .; D: .; J: TRBJ2-3; CDR3: CASSLGPFLTDTQYF; DNA: TGTGCCAGCAGCTTAGGTCCCTTCCTCACAGATACGCAGTATTTT
V: TRBV7-2; size: .; D: TRBD1; J: TRBJ1-2; CDR3: CASGPRQGMEYSYTF; DNA: TGTGCCAGCGGCCCCAGACAGGGGATGGAGTATAGCTACACCTTC
V: TRBV5-4; size: .; D: TRBD2; J: TRBJ2-1; CDR3: CASSLWLAGYNEQFF; DNA: TGTGCCAGCAGCTTGTGGCTAGCGGGTTACAATGAGCAGTTCTTC
V: TRBV7-9; size: .; D: .; J: TRBJ2-2; CDR3: CASSAANTGELFF; DNA: TGTGCCAGCTCCGCGGCGAACACCGGGGAGCTGTTTTTT
V: TRBV10-3; size: .; D: .; J: TRBJ2-7; CDR3: CAISEGQLVEQYF; DNA: TGTGCCATCAGTGAGGGTCAGTTGGTCGAGCAGTACTTC
V: TRBV7-9; size: .; D: .; J: TRBJ1-1; CDR3: CSSSGESVGTEAFF; DNA: TGTTCCAGCAGCGGAGAATCGGTGGGCACTGAAGCTTTCTTT
V: TRBV5-5; size: .; D: .; J: TRBJ1-1; CDR3: CASSPPGGPTEAFF; DNA: TGTGCCAGCAGCCCTCCGGGGGGGCCCACTGAAGCTTTCTTT
V: TRBV4-3; size: .; D: .; J: TRBJ2-3; CDR3: CASSLRAGSTDTQYF; DNA: TGCGCCAGCAGCCTTCGAGCGGGCTCAACAGATACGCAGTATTTT
V: TRBV19; size: .; D: .; J: TRBJ2-7; CDR3: CASSMRVGGSTPYEQYF; DNA: TGTGCCAGTAGTATGAGGGTGGGTGGGAGCACCCCCTACGAGCAGTACTTC
V: TRBV5-6; size: .; D: .; J: TRBJ2-1; CDR3: CASSLDRNNEQFF; DNA: TGTGCCAGCAGCTTGGACAGGAACAATGAGCAGTTCTTC
V: TRBV5-1; size: .; D: TRBD2; J: TRBJ2-7; CDR3: CASSLGGSGSYEQYF; DNA: TGCGCCAGCAGCTTGGGAGGTAGCGGGAGCTACGAGCAGTACTTC
V: TRBV28; size: .; D: TRBD1; J: TRBJ1-2; CDR3: CASRQGDYGYTF; DNA: TGTGCCTCCCGGCAGGGGGACTATGGCTACACCTTC
V: TRBV27; size: .; D: .; J: TRBJ2-7; CDR3: CASSLGTLYEQYF; DNA: TGTGCCAGCAGTTTAGGGACACTCTACGAGCAGTACTTC
V: TRBV7-8; size: .; D: .; J: TRBJ1-3; CDR3: CASSLGGGNTIYF; DNA: TGTGCCAGCAGCCTGGGGGGGGGAAACACCATATATTTT
V: TRBV19; size: .; D: TRBD1; J: TRBJ1-5; CDR3: CASSKDVWGRQGRDQPQHF; DNA: TGTGCCAGTAGTAAAGACGTCTGGGGCAGACAGGGTCGGGATCAGCCCCAGCATTTT
V: TRBV28; size: .; D: TRBD1; J: TRBJ2-5; CDR3: CASSSTGTGVPETQYF; DNA: TGTGCCAGCAGTTCAACCGGGACAGGGGTCCCAGAGACCCAGTACTTC
V: TRBV6-6; size: .; D: TRBD1; J: TRBJ2-7; CDR3: CATQDRGQTYEQYF; DNA: TGTGCCACACAGGACAGGGGACAAACCTACGAGCAGTACTTC
V: TRBV9; size: .; D: .; J: TRBJ1-2; CDR3: CASSVAAGAGYTF; DNA: TGTGCCAGCAGCGTAGCTGCGGGCGCGGGCTACACCTTC
V: TRBV25-1; size: .; D: TRBD1; J: TRBJ2-3; CDR3: CASSDLNRGVSADTQYF; DNA: TGTGCCAGCAGTGACCTAAACAGGGGTGTGAGTGCGGATACGCAGTATTTT
V: TRBV13; size: .; D: TRBD2; J: TRBJ2-7; CDR3: CASSLVGGRYEQYF; DNA: TGTGCCAGCAGCTTAGTCGGGGGGAGATACGAGCAGTACTTC
V: TRBV15; size: .; D: TRBD1; J: TRBJ2-7; CDR3: CATSRRDSAPEQYF; DNA: TGTGCCACCAGCCGCCGGGACAGCGCTCCCGAGCAGTACTTC
V: TRBV28; size: .; D: .; J: TRBJ2-7; CDR3: CASVTGSSYEQYF; DNA: TGTGCCTCCGTGACAGGTTCCTCCTACGAGCAGTACTTC
V: TRBV19; size: .; D: .; J: TRBJ1-3; CDR3: CASSRGSGNTIYF; DNA: TGTGCCAGTAGCAGGGGCTCTGGAAACACCATATATTTT
V: TRBV7-2; size: .; D: TRBD1; J: TRBJ2-2; CDR3: CASSSQGAQNTGELFF; DNA: TGTGCCAGCAGTTCACAGGGGGCTCAGAACACCGGGGAGCTGTTTTTT
V: TRBV7-9; size: .; D: .; J: TRBJ2-7; CDR3: CASSSGTYTYEQYF; DNA: TGTGCCAGCAGCTCAGGGACTTATACCTACGAGCAGTACTTC